This TCR beta chain was captured by sequencing in a study of blood T cell repertoires in COVID-19. About the study: Material from acute and convalescent COVID-19 was sourced from the United States, Italy and Spain. In each case, the material was cDNA or gDNA derived from T cells, B-cell-depleted T cells, or PBMCs.

Between the trimmed V and J ends, which lost 4 bases and 0 bases, there was a span of 14 bases. Germline V gene sequence: CDR1 MGHRA, CDR2 YSYEKL. CDR3 length equals 16 residues. Original processing methods: It was from reference gene primer amplification that nucleated cell counts were estimated. Assay used: immunoSEQ multiplex PCR; TCRdb lists only in-frame clones, some missing. V, J and clone size are those of that table, while D and trimming were read from the DNA. This table holds 75,000 to 95,000 clones, around nine tenths found once. The chain employs TRBV4-1 and TRBJ2-3; no definite D call. Sequencing was done on a sample of peripheral blood. The TCR was taken from a human donor in a cohort sampled during active COVID-19. The CDR3, as DNA: TGCGCCAGCAGCCCCCCTACCACCTTTAGCACAGATACGCAGTATTTT. Translating gives CASSPPTTFSTDTQYF.